This entry lists 8 T cell receptor beta chains sequenced from one sample in a study of cytomegalovirus exposure and HLA in healthy donors (dated by TCRdb to about 2017). The method was the immunoSEQ multiplex PCR assay. TCRdb stores this immuneACCESS table with in-frame sequences only. Part of the clones is absent; in the studies checked, under half of the shortfall reflects unresolved V genes, and no reason is known for the rest. Within this sample are about 120,000 clones, with 85% to 90% of them counted one time only. The ten most abundant clones make up roughly 2% of the sample. Specimen: PBMCs. The receptors shown here come from a woman in her twenties or thirties in good health and CMV-seronegative.

The chain uses TRBV2 and TRBJ1-5, with TRBD1 matching over 8 bases. The CDR3 is 13 residues long. V dropped 8 bases and J dropped 4; count of bases not matched to a gene: 4. Germline V gene lookup returns CDR1 SNHLY and CDR2 FYNNEI. The CDR3 region is CASGGQANQPQHF. CDR3 coding DNA: TGTGCCAGCGGGGGACAGGCGAATCAGCCCCAGCATTTT.

The rearrangement links TRBV10-2 to TRBJ2-7, with 7 bases matching TRBD2. J lost 3 bases, V lost 6 bases, and 5 bases had no gene match. Germline V gene lookup returns CDR1 WSHSY and CDR2 SAAADI. CDR3 length equals 13 residues. CDR3 region: CASSLAGDYEQYF. CDR3 nucleotide sequence: TGCGCCAGCAGCTTGGCGGGGGACTACGAGCAGTACTTC.

The chain uses TRBV7-6 and TRBJ1-5, with D hard to call. CDR3 length equals 13 residues. CDR1 is SGHVS, CDR2 FNYEAQ, per germline. Between the trimmed V and J ends, which lost 0 bases and 9 bases, there was a span of 9 bases. CDR3 sequence (DNA): TGTGCCAGCAGCTTAGCGCCCGAGGGGCCCCAGCATTTT. Protein product: CASSLAPEGPQHF.

This chain uses TRBV7-8 with TRBJ2-7; D uncertain. Germline values: CDR1 SGHVS, CDR2 FQNEAQ. This CDR3 comprises 14 residues. V was pared by 4 bases and J by 3 bases, with 13 bases between. CDR3 region: CASSYSGSNYEQYF. The DNA for the CDR3 is TGTGCCAGCAGCTACTCCGGGTCAAACTACGAGCAGTACTTC.

V gene TRBV11-2 combines with J gene TRBJ2-1; TRBD2 aligns across 12 bases. Looked up from germline, CDR1 is SGHAT and CDR2 is FQNNGV. The CDR3 length is 15 residues. Trimming cost V 4 bases and J 7 bases; bases outside gene matches: 5. The CDR3 is CASSSGTSGLNEQFF. The DNA for the CDR3 is TGTGCCAGCAGCTCAGGGACTAGCGGGTTGAATGAGCAGTTCTTC.

V is TRBV14 and J is TRBJ1-2, with a possible D match to TRBD1 (6 bases). This CDR3 is built from 14 residues. Trimming left V 1 base short and J 8 bases short, with 14 bases between. In germline, CDR1 is SGHDN, CDR2 FVKESK. The CDR3 DNA reads TGTGCCAGCAGCCAAGGACGACAGGCCCGCGGCTACACCTTC. Amino acid sequence: CASSQGRQARGYTF.

The J gene is TRBJ2-6, the V gene TRBV11-1, with 10 positions matching TRBD1. J gave up 8 bases and V 4 bases, and 17 bases lay outside the gene matches. Per the germline V gene, CDR1 is SGHAT and CDR2 is FQDESV (reference sequence). This CDR3 spans 19 amino acids. Here the CDR3 reads CASSSQIDRGRGRSNVLTF. CDR3 in DNA: TGTGCCAGCAGCTCACAAATCGACAGGGGGCGCGGGAGGTCCAACGTCCTGACTTTC.

This chain connects TRBV9 to TRBJ2-5, with D possibly TRBD2 on 6 matching bases. CDR1 is SGDLS and CDR2 is YYNGEE in the germline V gene. The CDR3 runs 16 residues. V gave up 3 bases and J gave up 4 bases, with 19 bases separating them. CDR3 sequence reads: CASSAAGTWGRETQYF. The CDR3 coding sequence is TGTGCCAGCAGCGCTGCCGGGACTTGGGGCCGAGAGACCCAGTACTTC.